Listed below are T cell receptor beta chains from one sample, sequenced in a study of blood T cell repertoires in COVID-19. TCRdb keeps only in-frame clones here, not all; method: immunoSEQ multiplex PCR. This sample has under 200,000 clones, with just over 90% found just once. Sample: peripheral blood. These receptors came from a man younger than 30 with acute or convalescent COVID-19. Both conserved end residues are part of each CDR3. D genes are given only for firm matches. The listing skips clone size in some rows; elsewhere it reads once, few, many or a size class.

cdr3_nt: TGTGCCAGCTCACAGTCTAGACAGCCCCACTATGGCTACACCTTC; cdr3_aa: CASSQSRQPHYGYTF; v_call: TRBV18; d_call: .; j_call: TRBJ1-2; clone_size: .
cdr3_nt: TGTGCCAGCAGCCCGGGACTAGGCTCCTACAATGAGCAGTTCTTC; cdr3_aa: CASSPGLGSYNEQFF; v_call: TRBV7-2; d_call: TRBD2; j_call: TRBJ2-1; clone_size: once
cdr3_nt: TGTGCCAGCATCGAGAGAGGAAAAAGAAGTGAAAAACTGTTTTTT; cdr3_aa: CASIERGKRSEKLFF; v_call: TRBV2; d_call: .; j_call: TRBJ1-4; clone_size: .
cdr3_nt: TGTGCCAGCAGCTTTGGGAGGGCCCCTTACTATGGCTACACCTTC; cdr3_aa: CASSFGRAPYYGYTF; v_call: TRBV7-9; d_call: .; j_call: TRBJ1-2; clone_size: .
cdr3_nt: TGTGCCAGCAGCCCAGGGGGGAAAGGAGGTGAAAAACTGTTTTTT; cdr3_aa: CASSPGGKGGEKLFF; v_call: TRBV7-6; d_call: TRBD1; j_call: TRBJ1-4; clone_size: .
cdr3_nt: TGTGCCAGCTCAGACAGGGAGGGCAATCAGCCCCAGCATTTT; cdr3_aa: CASSDREGNQPQHF; v_call: TRBV2; d_call: TRBD1; j_call: TRBJ1-5; clone_size: once
cdr3_nt: TGTGCCAGCAGCGTAGGGGCCGTGGGAGGGCAGCCCCAGCATTTT; cdr3_aa: CASSVGAVGGQPQHF; v_call: TRBV9; d_call: .; j_call: TRBJ1-5; clone_size: .
cdr3_nt: TGTGCCAGCAGACCCGGGACAGGGTTTCAGCCCCAGCATTTT; cdr3_aa: CASRPGTGFQPQHF; v_call: TRBV6-6; d_call: TRBD1; j_call: TRBJ1-5; clone_size: .
cdr3_nt: TGTGCCAGCAGTGAAGGAGGTCTTCACGAGCAGTACTTC; cdr3_aa: CASSEGGLHEQYF; v_call: TRBV25-1; d_call: .; j_call: TRBJ2-7; clone_size: .
cdr3_nt: TGTGCCAGCAGCCGGGGGAGCGGGGGACCCAACACCGGGGAGCTGTTTTTT; cdr3_aa: CASSRGSGGPNTGELFF; v_call: TRBV3-1/TRBV3-2; d_call: TRBD2; j_call: TRBJ2-2; clone_size: few
cdr3_nt: TGTGCCAGCAGCACTAGTGGCGGATCTGCTAACTATGGCTACACCTTC; cdr3_aa: CASSTSGGSANYGYTF; v_call: TRBV7-8; d_call: .; j_call: TRBJ1-2; clone_size: .
cdr3_nt: TGTGCCAGCAGCGTAGAAGGACTAGCGGGGGGAGGTAGCACAGATACGCAGTATTTT; cdr3_aa: CASSVEGLAGGGSTDTQYF; v_call: TRBV9; d_call: TRBD2; j_call: TRBJ2-3; clone_size: .
cdr3_nt: TGTGCCAGCTCACCACAAACATCTAGCACAGATACGCAGTATTTT; cdr3_aa: CASSPQTSSTDTQYF; v_call: TRBV18; d_call: .; j_call: TRBJ2-3; clone_size: .
cdr3_nt: TGTGCCAGCAGCTTAGCTGCAGGGGGCTCTGGAAACACCATATATTTT; cdr3_aa: CASSLAAGGSGNTIYF; v_call: TRBV7-2; d_call: TRBD1; j_call: TRBJ1-3; clone_size: .
cdr3_nt: TGTGCCAGCTCACCATCTCGGGACAGCGTCTCCTACGAGCAGTACTTC; cdr3_aa: CASSPSRDSVSYEQYF; v_call: TRBV18; d_call: TRBD1; j_call: TRBJ2-7; clone_size: few
cdr3_nt: TGTGCCAGCAGCCCAAGGGGAGAGACCCAGTACTTC; cdr3_aa: CASSPRGETQYF; v_call: TRBV11-2; d_call: .; j_call: TRBJ2-5; clone_size: .
cdr3_nt: TGTGCCAGCAGTAGTAGAACAGGGGGCGCAAAGAGCACAGATACGCAGTATTTT; cdr3_aa: CASSSRTGGAKSTDTQYF; v_call: TRBV6-2/TRBV6-3; d_call: TRBD1; j_call: TRBJ2-3; clone_size: .
cdr3_nt: TGTGCCAGCAGCGTAGTAGGGGCGTCGGCAGATACGCAGTATTTT; cdr3_aa: CASSVVGASADTQYF; v_call: TRBV9; d_call: .; j_call: TRBJ2-3; clone_size: once
cdr3_nt: TGTGCCAGCAGCTTAGGGGGCCGCGCCGCTAACTATGGCTACACCTTC; cdr3_aa: CASSLGGRAANYGYTF; v_call: TRBV7-8; d_call: .; j_call: TRBJ1-2; clone_size: .
cdr3_nt: TGTGCCAGCAGCTCCTTCCTAGCGGGAGCAAATAAGGAGCAGTTCTTC; cdr3_aa: CASSSFLAGANKEQFF; v_call: TRBV7-9; d_call: TRBD2; j_call: TRBJ2-1; clone_size: .
cdr3_nt: TGTGCCAGCAGTGTCGTTGGGGGGGGGAACACTGAAGCTTTCTTT; cdr3_aa: CASSVVGGGNTEAFF; v_call: TRBV25-1; d_call: .; j_call: TRBJ1-1; clone_size: few
cdr3_nt: TGTGCCTGGAGAACGGCAGGTGGAAACACCATATATTTT; cdr3_aa: CAWRTAGGNTIYF; v_call: TRBV30; d_call: .; j_call: TRBJ1-3; clone_size: .
cdr3_nt: TGTGCCAGCAGCCAAGTAGGGGTGGGGGCCAACGTCCTGACTTTC; cdr3_aa: CASSQVGVGANVLTF; v_call: TRBV14; d_call: .; j_call: TRBJ2-6; clone_size: .
cdr3_nt: TGCAGTGCTAGTAAACAAACGGAAGCTTTCTTT; cdr3_aa: CSASKQTEAFF; v_call: TRBV20-1; d_call: .; j_call: TRBJ1-1; clone_size: .
cdr3_nt: TGCGCCAGCAGTCAATACGACCACAATCCCGACAGGAATGCGAACAATCAGCCCCAGCATTTT; cdr3_aa: CASSQYDHNPDRNANNQPQHF; v_call: TRBV23-1; d_call: .; j_call: TRBJ1-5; clone_size: .
cdr3_nt: TGTGCCAGCGGGGGACAGGGTGGTTATAGCAATCAGCCCCAGCATTTT; cdr3_aa: CASGGQGGYSNQPQHF; v_call: TRBV2; d_call: TRBD1; j_call: TRBJ1-5; clone_size: .
cdr3_nt: TGCAGTGCTAGTTCACTAGCGAGAACTGGGGCCAACGTCCTGACTTTC; cdr3_aa: CSASSLARTGANVLTF; v_call: TRBV20-1; d_call: TRBD2; j_call: TRBJ2-6; clone_size: few
cdr3_nt: TGTGCCAGCAGTTCCCCCGCGGGAATTTACGAGCAGTACTTC; cdr3_aa: CASSSPAGIYEQYF; v_call: TRBV6-5; d_call: .; j_call: TRBJ2-7; clone_size: .
cdr3_nt: TGTGCCAGCAGCCTGGGACAGAACTATGGCTACACCTTC; cdr3_aa: CASSLGQNYGYTF; v_call: TRBV5-4; d_call: TRBD1; j_call: TRBJ1-2; clone_size: .
cdr3_nt: TGTGCCAGCAGCGGGACAGGGAGGGATGGCTACACCTTC; cdr3_aa: CASSGTGRDGYTF; v_call: TRBV12-3/TRBV12-4; d_call: TRBD1; j_call: TRBJ1-2; clone_size: .
cdr3_nt: TGTGCCAGCAGTGAAGGGAGCTCAACTAATGAAAAACTGTTTTTT; cdr3_aa: CASSEGSSTNEKLFF; v_call: TRBV2; d_call: .; j_call: TRBJ1-4; clone_size: .
cdr3_nt: TGTGCCAGCAGTTACTTGGACAGGGGGTACGACGAGCAGTACTTC; cdr3_aa: CASSYLDRGYDEQYF; v_call: TRBV6-5; d_call: TRBD1; j_call: TRBJ2-7; clone_size: .
cdr3_nt: TGTGCCAGCAGCTTAGTGGCAAGCGGATACAATGAGCAGTTCTTC; cdr3_aa: CASSLVASGYNEQFF; v_call: TRBV11-2; d_call: .; j_call: TRBJ2-1; clone_size: .
cdr3_nt: TGTGCCAGTAGTACACGGGTTGGCAGCCAAGAGACCCAGTACTTC; cdr3_aa: CASSTRVGSQETQYF; v_call: TRBV19; d_call: .; j_call: TRBJ2-5; clone_size: .
cdr3_nt: TGTGCCAGTAGTATCGGCAGGGACACTGAAGCTTTCTTT; cdr3_aa: CASSIGRDTEAFF; v_call: TRBV19; d_call: .; j_call: TRBJ1-1; clone_size: .
cdr3_nt: TGTGCCAGCAGTGACAGGGGGCGAGAGGAGACCCAGTACTTC; cdr3_aa: CASSDRGREETQYF; v_call: TRBV2; d_call: TRBD1; j_call: TRBJ2-5; clone_size: .
cdr3_nt: TGCGCCAGCAGCCAGGGACTAGCACTAAGCACAGATACGCAGTATTTT; cdr3_aa: CASSQGLALSTDTQYF; v_call: TRBV4-1; d_call: TRBD2; j_call: TRBJ2-3; clone_size: .
cdr3_nt: TGTGCCAGCAGCGTCCTCCTCCGGGATACGCAGTATTTT; cdr3_aa: CASSVLLRDTQYF; v_call: TRBV9; d_call: .; j_call: TRBJ2-3; clone_size: .
cdr3_nt: TGTGCCAGCAGTTCCCGGACAGGGAGGTACTATGGCTACACCTTC; cdr3_aa: CASSSRTGRYYGYTF; v_call: TRBV27; d_call: TRBD1; j_call: TRBJ1-2; clone_size: few
cdr3_nt: TGTGCCAGCAGCTTAGGAATCCAGGGAGGAGATGAAAAACTGTTTTTT; cdr3_aa: CASSLGIQGGDEKLFF; v_call: TRBV7-9; d_call: .; j_call: TRBJ1-4; clone_size: .
cdr3_nt: TGTGCCAGCACCCGCGGGACAGGGGTTGGCACTGAAGCTTTCTTT; cdr3_aa: CASTRGTGVGTEAFF; v_call: TRBV25-1; d_call: TRBD1; j_call: TRBJ1-1; clone_size: .
cdr3_nt: TGTGCCAGCAGTGAAGCGACAGGGAGTCCGGGAAAACTGTTTTTT; cdr3_aa: CASSEATGSPGKLFF; v_call: TRBV2; d_call: TRBD1; j_call: TRBJ1-4; clone_size: .
cdr3_nt: TGCGCCAGCAGCTTGCGGGGCGGGGGACCCTACGAGCAGTACTTC; cdr3_aa: CASSLRGGGPYEQYF; v_call: TRBV5-1; d_call: TRBD2; j_call: TRBJ2-7; clone_size: .
cdr3_nt: TGTGCCAGCAGCGTAGACGGGTGGGCTAACTATGGCTACACCTTC; cdr3_aa: CASSVDGWANYGYTF; v_call: TRBV9; d_call: .; j_call: TRBJ1-2; clone_size: .
cdr3_nt: TGTGCCAGCAGCCCGGGACAGAATAAATCACCCCTCCACTTT; cdr3_aa: CASSPGQNKSPLHF; v_call: TRBV27; d_call: TRBD1; j_call: TRBJ1-6; clone_size: .
cdr3_nt: TGTGCCTGGAGTGTAGGAGGGAACACTGAAGCTTTCTTT; cdr3_aa: CAWSVGGNTEAFF; v_call: TRBV30; d_call: .; j_call: TRBJ1-1; clone_size: .
cdr3_nt: TGTGCCAGCTCACCTCAACAGGGGGCCTCTGGAAACACCATATATTTT; cdr3_aa: CASSPQQGASGNTIYF; v_call: TRBV18; d_call: TRBD1; j_call: TRBJ1-3; clone_size: once
cdr3_nt: TGTGCCAGCAGCTTGTTCGACAGGGGAGTCAATCAGCCCCAGCATTTT; cdr3_aa: CASSLFDRGVNQPQHF; v_call: TRBV5-6; d_call: TRBD1; j_call: TRBJ1-5; clone_size: .
cdr3_nt: TGTGCCAGCAGTTACGCGGGACAGGGGGCGCGCTATGGCTACACCTTC; cdr3_aa: CASSYAGQGARYGYTF; v_call: TRBV6-5; d_call: TRBD1; j_call: TRBJ1-2; clone_size: .
cdr3_nt: TGTGCCAGCAGCTTGTGGGGGGGCTTTCAGCCCCAGCATTTT; cdr3_aa: CASSLWGGFQPQHF; v_call: TRBV5-6; d_call: .; j_call: TRBJ1-5; clone_size: .
cdr3_nt: TGTGCCAGCAGCCTAGGGGGCCGGTACACCGGGGAGCTGTTTTTT; cdr3_aa: CASSLGGRYTGELFF; v_call: TRBV3-1/TRBV3-2; d_call: TRBD1; j_call: TRBJ2-2; clone_size: .
cdr3_nt: TGTGCCACCAGCAGAGATCATAGCTTGATGCCCCTTAACTATGGCTACACCTTC; cdr3_aa: CATSRDHSLMPLNYGYTF; v_call: TRBV15; d_call: .; j_call: TRBJ1-2; clone_size: .
cdr3_nt: TGCGCCAGCAGCTGGGATGGGACAGGGGGCGCGTCGGCTTCACCCCTCCACTTT; cdr3_aa: CASSWDGTGGASASPLHF; v_call: TRBV5-1; d_call: TRBD1; j_call: TRBJ1-6; clone_size: .
cdr3_nt: TGTGCCAGCAGCCAGCGGGGGGGTACAGATACGCAGTATTTT; cdr3_aa: CASSQRGGTDTQYF; v_call: TRBV27; d_call: TRBD2; j_call: TRBJ2-3; clone_size: .
cdr3_nt: TGTGCCAGCAGTTTAATCCCCCCTAGCGGGGGCTCCTACAATGAGCAGTTCTTC; cdr3_aa: CASSLIPPSGGSYNEQFF; v_call: TRBV27; d_call: TRBD2; j_call: TRBJ2-1; clone_size: .
cdr3_nt: TGTGCCAGCAGCGCCGGGGGGTTCGCGAACACCGGGGAGCTGTTTTTT; cdr3_aa: CASSAGGFANTGELFF; v_call: TRBV9; d_call: TRBD2; j_call: TRBJ2-2; clone_size: .
cdr3_nt: TGCGCCAGCAGCGACAACACCCAGGGAGGGGAGACCCAGTACTTC; cdr3_aa: CASSDNTQGGETQYF; v_call: TRBV5-1; d_call: TRBD2; j_call: TRBJ2-5; clone_size: .
cdr3_nt: TGTGCCAGCAGCTTCCCAGGACTAGTCAACGAGCAGTACTTC; cdr3_aa: CASSFPGLVNEQYF; v_call: TRBV7-2; d_call: TRBD2; j_call: TRBJ2-7; clone_size: .
cdr3_nt: TGTGCCAGTAGCCGACAGGGAGGAGGCTCTGGAAACACCATATATTTT; cdr3_aa: CASSRQGGGSGNTIYF; v_call: TRBV19; d_call: TRBD1; j_call: TRBJ1-3; clone_size: .